This is a list of T cell receptor beta chains from one sample in a study of Graves' ophthalmopathy and Graves' hyperthyroidism. TCRdb reanalysed the multiplex PCR reads using MiXCR and keeps one entry per CDR3 protein. The table lists a few hundred thousand distinct CDR3 sequences, 15% of them singletons, with about 7% in the top ten. Specimen: peripheral blood. These receptors came from a woman in her late teens or twenties with stable Graves' hyperthyroidism. Each CDR3 is given with its conserved first and last residue. A D gene is named only where the DNA matches it firmly. Rows give clone size only sometimes, using once, few, many, or a class for an expanded clone.

CDR3 protein: CSARGGRPNQPQHF
CDR3 DNA: TGCAGTGCTAGAGGGGGGCGCCCCAATCAGCCCCAGCATTTT
J gene: TRBJ1-5
V gene: TRBV20-1
D gene: .
clone size: many

CDR3 protein: CASSLRQGQDSPLHF
CDR3 DNA: TGTGCCAGCAGCCTACGACAGGGGCAGGATTCACCCCTCCACTTT
J gene: TRBJ1-6
V gene: TRBV14
D gene: TRBD1
clone size: few

CDR3 protein: CASSLIRGYTF
CDR3 DNA: TGTGCCAGCAGCCTCATCCGTGGCTACACCTTC
J gene: TRBJ1-2
V gene: TRBV12-3/TRBV12-4
D gene: .
clone size: many

CDR3 protein: CASSETASNTGELFF
CDR3 DNA: TGTGCCAGCAGCGAAACAGCTTCGAACACCGGGGAGCTGTTTTTT
J gene: TRBJ2-2
V gene: TRBV9
D gene: .
clone size: many

CDR3 protein: CASSPWTGGQETQYF
CDR3 DNA: TGTGCCAGCAGTCCCTGGACTGGGGGGCAAGAGACCCAGTACTTC
J gene: TRBJ2-5
V gene: TRBV12-3/TRBV12-4
D gene: .
clone size: .

CDR3 protein: CARTHPRVGYTF
CDR3 DNA: TGTGCCAGAACCCACCCCCGGGTGGGCTACACCTTC
J gene: TRBJ1-2
V gene: TRBV7-3
D gene: .
clone size: many

CDR3 protein: CASSSKVIVGGNQPQHF
CDR3 DNA: TGTGCCAGCAGCTCCAAAGTTATTGTAGGGGGCAATCAGCCCCAGCATTTT
J gene: TRBJ1-5
V gene: TRBV11-2
D gene: .
clone size: many

CDR3 protein: CASSLSGVSETQYF
CDR3 DNA: TGTGCCAGCAGTTTATCTGGGGTTTCAGAGACCCAGTACTTC
J gene: TRBJ2-5
V gene: TRBV12-3/TRBV12-4
D gene: .
clone size: many

CDR3 protein: CASGVARPQETQYF
CDR3 DNA: TGTGCCAGCGGCGTCGCGCGTCCTCAAGAGACCCAGTACTTC
J gene: TRBJ2-5
V gene: TRBV12-3/TRBV12-4
D gene: .
clone size: many

CDR3 protein: CSVAEDLGRGRGEAFF
CDR3 DNA: TGCAGCGTCGCTGAGGATTTGGGAAGGGGGAGAGGTGAAGCTTTCTTT
J gene: TRBJ1-1
V gene: TRBV29-1
D gene: .
clone size: .

CDR3 protein: CASSPGQGEQPQHF
CDR3 DNA: TGCGCCAGCAGCCCGGGACAGGGGGAACAGCCCCAGCATTTT
J gene: TRBJ1-5
V gene: TRBV5-1
D gene: TRBD1
clone size: few

CDR3 protein: CASSFRDFNTGELFF
CDR3 DNA: TGTGCCAGCAGTTTTAGGGACTTTAACACCGGGGAGCTGTTTTTT
J gene: TRBJ2-2
V gene: TRBV6-2/TRBV6-3
D gene: .
clone size: many

CDR3 protein: CSAPRDRATEAFF
CDR3 DNA: TGCAGTGCTCCCCGGGACAGGGCTACTGAAGCTTTCTTT
J gene: TRBJ1-1
V gene: TRBV20-1
D gene: TRBD1
clone size: many

CDR3 protein: CASSLEVGDPYEQYF
CDR3 DNA: TGTGCCAGCAGCTTAGAGGTCGGGGACCCCTACGAGCAGTACTTC
J gene: TRBJ2-7
V gene: TRBV11-2
D gene: .
clone size: many

CDR3 protein: CASSDWEGSYGYTF
CDR3 DNA: TGTGCCAGCAGTGATTGGGAAGGTAGCTATGGCTACACCTTC
J gene: TRBJ1-2
V gene: TRBV2
D gene: .
clone size: .

CDR3 protein: CSARDDRIAEAFF
CDR3 DNA: TGCAGTGCTAGAGATGACAGAATCGCTGAAGCTTTCTTT
J gene: TRBJ1-1
V gene: TRBV20-1
D gene: .
clone size: many

CDR3 protein: CATSRDNIRETQYF
CDR3 DNA: TGTGCCACCAGCAGAGATAACATCCGGGAGACCCAGTACTTC
J gene: TRBJ2-5
V gene: TRBV15
D gene: .
clone size: many

CDR3 protein: CASSTYTGDVNYGYTF
CDR3 DNA: TGTGCCAGCAGTACCTACACAGGGGACGTTAACTATGGCTACACCTTC
J gene: TRBJ1-2
V gene: TRBV27
D gene: TRBD1
clone size: .

CDR3 protein: CASSLSRDGEQYF
CDR3 DNA: TGCGCCAGCAGCTTGTCAAGGGATGGAGAGCAGTACTTC
J gene: TRBJ2-7
V gene: TRBV5-1
D gene: .
clone size: few

CDR3 protein: CASSLRGQFTPYEQYF
CDR3 DNA: TGCGCCAGCAGCTTGCGGGGACAATTTACCCCCTACGAGCAGTACTTC
J gene: TRBJ2-7
V gene: TRBV5-1
D gene: .
clone size: many

CDR3 protein: CASSLDRGIEQYF
CDR3 DNA: TGTGCCAGCAGCTTGGACAGGGGAATCGAGCAGTACTTC
J gene: TRBJ2-7
V gene: TRBV11-2
D gene: TRBD1
clone size: many

CDR3 protein: CASSLDNQGFNYGYTF
CDR3 DNA: TGCGCCAGCAGCTTGGACAACCAGGGATTTAACTATGGCTACACCTTC
J gene: TRBJ1-2
V gene: TRBV5-1
D gene: .
clone size: many

CDR3 protein: CASSPDRGGEAFF
CDR3 DNA: TGTGCCAGCTCCCCCGACAGGGGCGGTGAAGCTTTCTTT
J gene: TRBJ1-1
V gene: TRBV18
D gene: TRBD1
clone size: many

CDR3 protein: CSVTRDFTDTQYF
CDR3 DNA: TGCAGCGTAACCCGGGACTTCACAGATACGCAGTATTTT
J gene: TRBJ2-3
V gene: TRBV29-1
D gene: .
clone size: few

CDR3 protein: CASIMHSSGTSAGYTF
CDR3 DNA: TGTGCCAGCATCATGCACAGTTCGGGGACGTCGGCTGGCTACACCTTC
J gene: TRBJ1-2
V gene: TRBV12-3/TRBV12-4
D gene: .
clone size: many

CDR3 protein: CASTRTLHWGQETQYF
CDR3 DNA: TGTGCCAGTACCCGAACCCTCCATTGGGGCCAAGAGACCCAGTACTTC
J gene: TRBJ2-5
V gene: TRBV6-1
D gene: .
clone size: many

CDR3 protein: CASSQATGGLITGELFF
CDR3 DNA: TGCGCCAGCAGCCAAGCGACAGGGGGCCTAATCACCGGGGAGCTGTTTTTT
J gene: TRBJ2-2
V gene: TRBV4-1
D gene: TRBD1
clone size: .

CDR3 protein: CASSLYRPYRDRGTYEQYF
CDR3 DNA: TGTGCCAGCAGCTTGTACCGCCCATACCGGGACAGGGGCACCTACGAGCAGTACTTC
J gene: TRBJ2-7
V gene: TRBV11-2
D gene: TRBD1
clone size: many

CDR3 protein: CASSPMRQVRQASPYGYTF
CDR3 DNA: TGCGCCAGCAGCCCGATGAGACAAGTTAGACAGGCGTCTCCCTATGGCTACACCTTC
J gene: TRBJ1-2
V gene: TRBV4-1
D gene: .
clone size: many

CDR3 protein: CASSPPPVGTYQETQYF
CDR3 DNA: TGTGCCAGCAGTCCACCCCCGGTCGGAACGTACCAAGAGACCCAGTACTTC
J gene: TRBJ2-5
V gene: TRBV27
D gene: .
clone size: many

CDR3 protein: CASIPRIQETQYF
CDR3 DNA: TGTGCCAGCATCCCAAGGATACAAGAGACCCAGTACTTC
J gene: TRBJ2-5
V gene: TRBV6-1
D gene: .
clone size: many

CDR3 protein: CASSSKGSRQETQYF
CDR3 DNA: TGTGCCAGCAGCTCCAAGGGTAGCAGGCAAGAGACCCAGTACTTC
J gene: TRBJ2-5
V gene: TRBV11-2
D gene: .
clone size: many

CDR3 protein: CASSVGTGATEAFF
CDR3 DNA: TGTGCCAGTAGTGTCGGGACAGGGGCAACTGAAGCTTTCTTT
J gene: TRBJ1-1
V gene: TRBV19
D gene: TRBD1
clone size: many

CDR3 protein: CASSQRVTVNQPQHF
CDR3 DNA: TGTGCCAGCAGCCAAAGGGTGACAGTCAATCAGCCCCAGCATTTT
J gene: TRBJ1-5
V gene: TRBV12-3/TRBV12-4
D gene: .
clone size: many

CDR3 protein: CASSLHGGALLEAFF
CDR3 DNA: TGTGCCAGCAGCTTGCATGGGGGCGCCTTACTGGAAGCTTTCTTT
J gene: TRBJ1-1
V gene: TRBV7-9
D gene: .
clone size: few

CDR3 protein: CASSPGPGQGNTIYF
CDR3 DNA: TGTGCCAGCAGCCCAGGACCGGGACAGGGAAACACCATATATTTT
J gene: TRBJ1-3
V gene: TRBV7-2
D gene: TRBD1
clone size: many